These T cell receptor beta chains were read from a single sample in a study of molecular identifiers for immune sequencing clone quantification. MiXCR was run by TCRdb on the PCR reads, yielding one entry per CDR3 protein. The sample lists some 590,000 distinct CDR3 sequences, 25% seen once, with 0.75% to 0.8% in the top ten. Sequencing was carried out using naive CD8+ T cells from blood, with Jurkat cell RNA spiked in. These receptors were obtained from a human donor in good health. Some libraries in this study had Jurkat cell RNA spiked in. Each CDR3 is given with its conserved first and last residue. A D gene is named only where the DNA matches it firmly. Not all rows give a size; the values are once, few, many and, for expanded clones, a class.

size: few; J: TRBJ2-1; V: TRBV27; D: TRBD2; DNA: TGTGCCAGCACCGGACTAGATGTTAGTGAGCAGTTCTTC; CDR3: CASTGLDVSEQFF
size: many; J: TRBJ1-1; V: TRBV12-3/TRBV12-4; D: NA; DNA: TGTGCCAGCAGTTGGGGGTCCGGGAGATCATACACTGAAGCTTTCTTT; CDR3: CASSWGSGRSYTEAFF
size: few; J: TRBJ1-5; V: TRBV10-3; D: NA; DNA: TGTGCCATCAGTGACCCGGACACCCCGAATCAGCCCCAGCATTTT; CDR3: CAISDPDTPNQPQHF
size: few; J: TRBJ1-1; V: TRBV5-4; D: TRBD1; DNA: TGTGCCAGCAGCTCGCAGGGGGCAACTGAAGCTTTCTTT; CDR3: CASSSQGATEAFF
size: NA; J: TRBJ2-1; V: TRBV2; D: TRBD2; DNA: TGTGCCAGCAGCGGTCTGGGGACTCCGGGGGGTGGTGCTGAGCAGTTCTTC; CDR3: CASSGLGTPGGGAEQFF
size: few; J: TRBJ2-5; V: TRBV10-2; D: TRBD1; DNA: TGCGCCACCTTAAAACCCGGGACAGTACAAGAGACCCAGTACTTC; CDR3: CATLKPGTVQETQYF
size: few; J: TRBJ2-3; V: TRBV25-1; D: NA; DNA: TGTGCCAGCAGTGCAATAGCGGAGACCTCCACAGATACGCAGTATTTT; CDR3: CASSAIAETSTDTQYF
size: NA; J: TRBJ2-7; V: TRBV6-6; D: NA; DNA: TGTGCCAGCAGTTACTCGAGTAACTACGAGCAGTACTTC; CDR3: CASSYSSNYEQYF
size: few; J: TRBJ1-2; V: TRBV5-6; D: NA; DNA: TGTGCCAGCACCTACTCCGGACAAGATACGGACTATGGCTACACCTTC; CDR3: CASTYSGQDTDYGYTF
size: many; J: TRBJ2-2; V: TRBV29-1; D: NA; DNA: TGCAGCGTTGAAGAGGCAGGCAGAACGAACACCGGGGAGCTGTTTTTT; CDR3: CSVEEAGRTNTGELFF
size: many; J: TRBJ1-1; V: TRBV28; D: NA; DNA: TGTGCCAGCACTTTCCATCCGGGGACTGAAGCTTTCTTT; CDR3: CASTFHPGTEAFF
size: few; J: TRBJ1-1; V: TRBV27; D: NA; DNA: TGTGCCAGCAGTTTATCGTCGGCCGCGAACACTGAAGCTTTCTTT; CDR3: CASSLSSAANTEAFF
size: NA; J: TRBJ2-4; V: TRBV29-1; D: NA; DNA: TGCGGCGTTGTCTTACGGGGGAGGTCCGTTCGGTACTTC; CDR3: CGVVLRGRSVRYF
size: many; J: TRBJ2-5; V: TRBV18; D: NA; DNA: TGTGCCAGCTCACCACCGAGGAGCCGGGGCGGTCAAGAGACCCAGTACTTC; CDR3: CASSPPRSRGGQETQYF
size: once; J: TRBJ2-4; V: TRBV7-9; D: NA; DNA: TGTGCCAGCAGCGCGGACCTAGCCATTATCATTCAGTACTTC; CDR3: CASSADLAIIIQYF
size: many; J: TRBJ2-5; V: TRBV7-6; D: NA; DNA: TGTGCCAGCAGCTCCGAGGGGGGGGTTGGGCCAGAGACCCAGTACTTC; CDR3: CASSSEGGVGPETQYF
size: NA; J: TRBJ1-6; V: TRBV19; D: NA; DNA: TGTGCCAGTAGTATGTCGGTTAATTCACCCCTCCACTTT; CDR3: CASSMSVNSPLHF
size: many; J: TRBJ1-2; V: TRBV5-4; D: NA; DNA: TGTGCCAGCAGCACCCCGACCGCAACAGCTAACTATGGCTACACCTTC; CDR3: CASSTPTATANYGYTF
size: many; J: TRBJ2-1; V: TRBV5-1; D: NA; DNA: TGCGCCAGCAGCTTGAACGGGGGGCAAAACAATGAGCAGTTCTTC; CDR3: CASSLNGGQNNEQFF
size: many; J: TRBJ2-7; V: TRBV4-3; D: TRBD1; DNA: TGCGCCAGCAGCCAAGATCATAGTGGACAGGGCTACGAGCAGTACTTC; CDR3: CASSQDHSGQGYEQYF
size: many; J: TRBJ1-5; V: TRBV7-9; D: NA; DNA: TGTGCCAGCAGCGCCCTGGATCAGCCCCAGCATTTT; CDR3: CASSALDQPQHF
size: few; J: TRBJ1-6; V: TRBV10-3; D: TRBD1; DNA: TGTGCCATCAGTGACGAGGGGGCGCGTAATTCACCCCTCCACTTT; CDR3: CAISDEGARNSPLHF
size: many; J: TRBJ2-3; V: TRBV6-5; D: TRBD1; DNA: TGTGCCAGCAGTTACTCAGCCTCCGGGACAGGGATTGGTACGCAGTATTTT; CDR3: CASSYSASGTGIGTQYF
size: NA; J: TRBJ1-4; V: TRBV4-1; D: NA; DNA: TGCGCCAGCAGCCAAGCACCAACTAATGAAAAACTGTTTTTT; CDR3: CASSQAPTNEKLFF
size: many; J: TRBJ2-3; V: TRBV4-1; D: NA; DNA: TGCGCCAGCAGCCAAGACCTAGCCGCAGATACGCAGTATTTT; CDR3: CASSQDLAADTQYF
size: many; J: TRBJ2-5; V: TRBV5-1; D: TRBD2; DNA: TGCGCCAGCAGCAGACTCCCTAGCGGGGGGTTATCCCAAGAGACCCAGTACTTC; CDR3: CASSRLPSGGLSQETQYF
size: many; J: TRBJ1-5; V: TRBV27; D: NA; DNA: TGTGCCAGCAGCCCCCACCCAGGCAATCAGCCCCAGCATTTT; CDR3: CASSPHPGNQPQHF
size: NA; J: TRBJ2-7; V: TRBV7-9; D: NA; DNA: TGTGCCAGCAGCTTGGTCAATTACGAGCAGTACTTC; CDR3: CASSLVNYEQYF